The entry below describes one T cell receptor beta chain. What it binds is unknown. This sample is drawn from a study of beta chain features in type 1 diabetes. Trimming left V 1 base short and J 0 bases short, with 13 bases between. CDR1 is SGHAT, CDR2 FQNNGV, per germline. There are 17 residues in the CDR3. Sequenced material consisted of expressed TCRB transcripts (all of the isolated RNA was reverse transcribed). Assay used: immunoSEQ multiplex PCR; TCRdb lists only in-frame clones, some missing. The sample has fewer than 900,000 clones, 17% seen once; the top ten hold roughly 0.025%. General study points: VDJ junctions sequenced from type 1 diabetes patients showed fewer insertions and more deletions. A potential influence of HLA type upon TCRB rearrangement remained unresolved herein.

Material for sequencing was naive CD4+ T cells from blood. The receptor's source is a woman aged 18-30 years in good health. This chain joins TRBV11-2 and TRBJ2-1; D might be TRBD1 (6 bases). The CDR3 sequence: CASSLVGAVGSYNEQFF. The CDR3, as DNA: TGTGCCAGCAGCTTAGTGGGGGCGGTGGGCTCCTACAATGAGCAGTTCTTC.